Listed here are 23 T cell receptor beta chains from one sample, sequenced in a study of Graves' ophthalmopathy and Graves' hyperthyroidism. From RNA, the CDR3 regions of TCR beta chains were amplified and sequenced. The first round was an RT-PCR with HTBI primers, and the second round was a multiplex PCR. One entry per CDR3 protein results from TCRdb running MiXCR on the multiplex PCR reads. The sample shows about 230,000 distinct CDR3 sequences, around 42% of them seen only once. The specimen sequenced was peripheral blood. All receptors come from an adult man with Graves' ophthalmopathy.

The rearrangement joins TRBV7-9 to TRBJ2-6; D may be TRBD1 (5 bases). Germline lookup yields CDR1 SEHNR and CDR2 FQNEAQ (reference sequence). V lost 1 base, J lost 3 bases, and 13 bases lay in between. The CDR3 length is 17 residues. The chain's CDR3 is CASSLGEWGNGANVLTF. The CDR3 nucleotides are TGTGCCAGCAGCTTAGGCGAGTGGGGCAATGGGGCCAACGTCCTGACTTTC. Full variable domain (outside the CDR3, taken from reference TRBV7-9 and TRBJ2-6): DTGVSQNPRHKITKRGQNVTFRCDPISEHNRLYWYRQTLGQGPEFLTYFQNEAQLEKSRLLSDRFSAERPKGSFSTLEIQRTEQGDSAMYLCASSLGEWGNGANVLTFGAGSRLTVL.

The rearrangement joins TRBV2 to TRBJ2-2, with 10 nucleotides matching TRBD1. J was trimmed by 7 bases and V by 4 bases; bases with no gene match: 6. The CDR3 spans 15 residues. From germline, CDR1 is SNHLY and CDR2 FYNNEI. Here the CDR3 reads CASSARDRGSGELFF. CDR3 in DNA: TGTGCCAGCAGTGCCCGGGACAGGGGAAGCGGGGAGCTGTTTTTT.

The chain uses TRBV5-1 and TRBJ2-7, with D tentatively TRBD1 (6 bases). This CDR3 contains 16 residues. Between the trimmed V and J ends, which lost 4 bases and 4 bases, there was a span of 21 bases. Looked up from germline, CDR1 is SGHRS and CDR2 is YFSETQ. The CDR3, as DNA: TGCGCCAGCAGCCCTCGGCGACAGGATCCCGGGTACGAGCAGTACTTC. Its translation: CASSPRRQDPGYEQYF.

This chain links TRBV7-2 with TRBJ2-5; 8 bases are a match to TRBD1. This CDR3 is 16 amino acids long. Unmatched junction bases numbered 9, after V lost 1 base and J lost 5 bases. The germline V gene encodes CDR1 SGHTA and CDR2 FQGNSA. The CDR3 DNA reads TGTGCCAGCAGCTTAGTGAGGGGACAGGCGGGGGAGACCCAGTACTTC. This gives the protein CASSLVRGQAGETQYF.

V is TRBV20-1 and J is TRBJ2-2; TRBD1 might be the D (5 bases). There are 14 residues in the CDR3. The V and J ends lost 5 bases and 2 bases respectively, with 12 bases between them. The germline V gene encodes CDR1 DFQATT and CDR2 SNEGSKA (reference sequence). CDR3 region: CSALRQPNTGELFF. The CDR3 DNA sequence: TGCAGTGCTCTCCGACAGCCTAACACCGGGGAGCTGTTTTTT.

The chain employs TRBV12-5 and TRBJ1-1, with D possibly matching TRBD1 (6 bases). The CDR3 has 13 residues. Germline V lookup: CDR1 LGHNT, CDR2 FRNRAP. V dropped 4 bases and J dropped 3 bases, with 9 bases sitting between them. CDR3 residues: CASGYTGYTEAFF. The CDR3 coding sequence is TGTGCTAGTGGTTACACAGGGTACACTGAAGCTTTCTTT.

The gene calls are TRBV7-2 and TRBJ1-5, with D maybe TRBD1 (5 bases). CDR1 and CDR2 from the germline V gene are SGHTA and FQGNSA. This CDR3 is built from 17 residues. Trimming shortened V by 6 bases and J by 6 bases, and 24 bases separated the two germline ends. The CDR3 reads CASRLRGYRRGSQPQHF. The CDR3, as DNA: TGTGCCAGCAGACTTAGAGGCTACAGGAGGGGTAGTCAGCCCCAGCATTTT.

V is TRBV6-6 and J is TRBJ2-2; D might be TRBD1 (6 bases). The CDR3 sequence is 16 residues long. CDR1 is MNHNY and CDR2 is SVGAGI in the germline V gene (reference sequence). V was trimmed by 2 bases and J by 6 bases, leaving 16 bases between them. The DNA of the CDR3 is TGTGCCAGCAGTTACAAACTGGGGGCGCCGGCCGGGGAGCTGTTTTTT. Its protein is CASSYKLGAPAGELFF.

In its sample, this clonotype was seen a few times. This chain links TRBV7-9 with TRBJ1-2, with D unclear. CDR1 and CDR2 (germline): SEHNR, FQNEAQ (reference sequence). The V end was cut by 2 bases, the J end by 1 base, with 5 bases between. CDR3 length: 13 amino acids. This chain's CDR3 is CASSLNSNYGYTF. CDR3 in DNA: TGTGCCAGCAGCTTAAACAGTAACTATGGCTACACCTTC.

This clonotype was recorded a few times. V is TRBV9 and J is TRBJ2-2; D ambiguous. V lost 5 bases and J lost 4, with 12 bases in between. The CDR3 is 14 amino acids. CDR1 SGDLS and CDR2 YYNGEE come from the germline V gene. CDR3 loop: CASRRAGRTGELFF. The CDR3 nucleotides are TGTGCCAGCAGGCGAGCAGGTCGCACCGGGGAGCTGTTTTTT.

V is TRBV6-6 and J is TRBJ2-7; 7 nucleotides match TRBD1. CDR1 and CDR2 (germline): MNHNY, SVGAGI (reference sequence). Trimming removed 5 bases from V and 2 bases from J; junction bases left unmatched: 6. The CDR3 consists of 14 residues. The DNA of the CDR3 is TGTGCCAGCAGTCGCCGGGACAGCCCCTACGAGCAGTACTTC. Translating it yields CASSRRDSPYEQYF.

This sequence joins TRBV25-1 and TRBJ2-3, with D perhaps matching TRBD2 (5 bases). V lost 6 bases and J lost 1, with 14 bases in between. The CDR3 is made up of 15 amino acids. Germline V gene data show CDR1 as MGHDK and CDR2 as SYGVNS. As DNA, the CDR3 is TGTGCCAGCAGCTTAGGCCAGCGGCGCACAGATACGCAGTATTTT. Its protein is CASSLGQRRTDTQYF.

V and J are TRBV7-8 and TRBJ2-7, with D possibly being TRBD1 (6 bases). The germline V and J ends were trimmed by 2 bases and 3 bases, with 14 bases remaining between them. Germline V lookup: CDR1 SGHVS, CDR2 FQNEAQ. This CDR3 has 15 residues. As DNA, the CDR3 is TGTGCCAGCAGCTTAAGCACAGGGCGGATCTACGAGCAGTACTTC. It yields the protein CASSLSTGRIYEQYF.

This clonotype was seen a handful of times. The rearrangement uses TRBV12-3 or TRBV12-4 and TRBJ2-7; 7 nucleotides match TRBD1. The J segment lost 3 bases and the V segment lost 7 bases, leaving 9 bases of the junction unmatched. This CDR3 contains 14 residues. The CDR3 nucleotides are TGTGCCAGCACCCTGACAGGGAAAGGCTACGAGCAGTACTTC. It yields the protein CASTLTGKGYEQYF.

This clonotype was counted once. V and J are TRBV9 and TRBJ1-1; D ambiguous. The CDR3 has 13 residues. Per germline, CDR1 SGDLS and CDR2 YYNGEE. V lost 4 bases and J lost 0, with 7 bases in between. CDR3 amino acids: CASSPSMNTEAFF. CDR3 DNA sequence: TGTGCCAGCAGCCCGTCAATGAACACTGAAGCTTTCTTT.

This clonotype was recorded a few times. The rearrangement links TRBV20-1 to TRBJ2-7, with no clear D. The V end lost 0 bases, the J end lost 3 bases, and 15 bases lay between the germline ends. Per germline, CDR1 DFQATT and CDR2 SNEGSKA (reference sequence). CDR3 length: 15 residues. The CDR3 sequence is CSARDPRPGIYEQYF. CDR3 coding DNA: TGCAGTGCTAGAGATCCGCGACCAGGTATCTACGAGCAGTACTTC.

This clonotype appeared a few times. V and J are TRBV2 and TRBJ2-6; 7 bases align to TRBD1. Germline V lookup: CDR1 SNHLY, CDR2 FYNNEI. The trim removed 7 bases at V and 0 bases at J, leaving 9 bases unmatched. This CDR3 comprises 17 residues. In nucleotides, the CDR3 is TGTGCCAGCACCCCCGGGACAGCGAGCTCTGGGGCCAACGTCCTGACTTTC. Amino acid sequence: CASTPGTASSGANVLTF. Based on the CDR3 plus reference TRBV2 and TRBJ2-6, the full variable domain is EPEVTQTPSHQVTQMGQEVILRCVPISNHLYFYWYRQILGQKVEFLVSFYNNEISEKSEIFDDQFSVERPDGSNFTLKIRSTKLEDSAMYFCASTPGTASSGANVLTFGAGSRLTVL.

This clonotype came up many times. The chain carries TRBV7-2 and TRBJ1-6; D call uncertain. V lost 0 bases, J lost 13 bases, and 10 bases lay in between. Germline assignment: CDR1 SGHTA and CDR2 FQGNSA. This CDR3 is built from 13 residues. As DNA, the CDR3 is TGTGCCAGCAGCTTAGCGGTCGGGCACCCCCTCCACTTT. Protein: CASSLAVGHPLHF.

V usage is TRBV20-1 and J usage is TRBJ2-7; possible D gene TRBD2, 7 bases. CDR3 length: 15 residues. V shed 4 bases and J shed 0 bases, with 16 bases lying between them. Germline-derived CDR1 and CDR2 are DFQATT and SNEGSKA (reference sequence). The CDR3 DNA is TGCAGTGCTAAAGCCGGGGGGCTGAGCTCCTACGAGCAGTACTTC. It encodes CSAKAGGLSSYEQYF.

Many counts were recorded for this clonotype. The chain employs TRBV5-5 and TRBJ1-5; D ambiguous. Trimming shortened V by 0 bases and J by 1 base, and 8 bases separated the two germline ends. CDR3 length: 15 residues. Per the germline V gene, CDR1 is SGHKS and CDR2 is YYEKEE (reference sequence). CDR3 loop: CASSLAGVSNQPQHF. The CDR3 DNA sequence: TGTGCCAGCAGCTTGGCGGGCGTGAGCAATCAGCCCCAGCATTTT. The entire variable domain, with the rest obtained from reference TRBV5-5 and TRBJ1-5, is as follows: DAGVTQSPTHLIKTRGQQVTLRCSPISGHKSVSWYQQVLGQGPQFIFQYYEKEERGRGNFPDRFSARQFPNYSSELNVNALLLGDSALYLCASSLAGVSNQPQHFGDGTRLSIL.

This clonotype was counted once. The J gene is TRBJ1-4, the V gene TRBV7-2, with D hard to call. V lost 1 base to trimming and J lost 3 bases, with 15 bases between them. In germline, CDR1 is SGHTA, CDR2 FQGNSA. This CDR3 contains 17 residues. The DNA of the CDR3 is TGTGCCAGCAGCTTAGATGTTGGCAGTTCAGCTAATGAAAAACTGTTTTTT. Its protein is CASSLDVGSSANEKLFF. Drawing the rest from reference TRBV7-2 and TRBJ1-4, the complete variable domain is GAGVSQSPSNKVTEKGKDVELRCDPISGHTALYWYRQSLGQGLEFLIYFQGNSAPDKSGLPSDRFSAERTGGSVSTLTIQRTQQEDSAVYLCASSLDVGSSANEKLFFGSGTQLSVL.

Comments on this clonotype: A read error may account for a junction end that differs from germline. The chain uses TRBV10-2 and TRBJ2-6, with D unresolved. Germline lookup yields CDR1 WSHSY and CDR2 SAAADI. CDR3 length: 14 amino acids. The CDR3 region is CASSQGPGANVLTF. CDR3 nucleotides: TGTGCCAGCAGCCAAGGCCCCGGGGCCAACGTCCTGACTTTC.

This clonotype was seen only once. A junction end diverges from the germline sequence, so it may reflect a read error. The CDR3 DNA reads TGTGCCAGCAGTTATTGGAGGACAGGGGATAATTCACCCCTCCACTTT. As protein: CASSYWRTGDNSPLHF. J is TRBJ1-6 and V is TRBV10-3, with TRBD1 matching over 9 bases. CDR3 length: 16 amino acids. The germline gives CDR1 ENHRY, CDR2 SYGVKD.